This TCR beta chain was observed in a study of blood T cell repertoires in COVID-19. Self-reported history from a screening survey and questionnaire set each donor's cohort. The repertoire was sequenced with immunoSEQ multiplex PCR; TCRdb's copy has only in-frame clones and lacks some. Here the sample spans about 320,000 clones, around nine tenths being singletons. The sequencing sample was made of PBMCs or T cells enriched from blood (not recorded which). This TCR derives from a man aged 30 to 39 who had recovered from COVID-19.

The chain's CDR3 is CASSLRDSYNESFF. The CDR3 nucleotides are TGCGCCAGCAGCCTCCGGGACAGTTACAATGAGAGTTTCTTC. The genes are TRBV4-1 and TRBJ2-1; 7 bases are shared with TRBD1. The CDR3 extends over 14 amino acids. CDR1 and CDR2 (germline): MGHRA, YSYEKL. V was pared by 4 bases and J by 16 bases, with 16 bases of the junction left unmatched.